This T cell receptor (beta chain) was documented in a study of naive and memory T cell subsets. The beta constant-region primer was an equimolar mix of two oligonucleotides covering TRBC1 and TRBC2. Ligated cDNA was amplified by four rounds of PCR with nested alpha and beta constant-region primers and SP2. TCRdb used MiXCR to reprocess the UMI-ligation and nested PCR reads, holding one entry per CDR3 protein. The profile shows over 110,000 distinct CDR3 sequences, around 21% of them singletons. Remarks on this clonotype: Its antigen is undetermined.

Trimming pared 8 bases from V and 3 bases from J, leaving 14 bases between. The CDR3 is 14 residues long. Germline CDR1 and CDR2: MNHEY and SVGEGT. Findings and caveats of the study: Possibly reflecting memory cells re-expressing CD45RA, a few larger clonotypes occurred in naive repertoires, especially CD8.

Alpha and beta libraries were amplified separately from the second PCR onward. Material: naive CD8+ T cells from blood. The chain is built from TRBV6-2 or TRBV6-3 and TRBJ2-1; no firm D call. This clonotype was sampled from a human donor in good health. CDR3 in DNA: TGTGCCAGCTCGACGGACGCCAACTACAATGAGCAGTTCTTC. This gives the protein CASSTDANYNEQFF.